This T cell receptor (beta chain) was sequenced during a study of molecular identifiers for immune sequencing clone quantification. Looking at the study overall: In the replicates, RNA derived from around 20,000 or 99,000 naive CD8 cells was divided into five parts, and four were sequenced. General study findings and limits: More than 97% of effector molecules, versus under 1% of naive-cell molecules, belonged to clones above 20 RNA copies.

V lost 5 bases to trimming and J lost 4 bases; unmatched junction nucleotides: 10. The CDR3 length is 15 residues. Germline V CDR1 and CDR2: SGHVS, FQNEAQ. The table lists this clonotype with many counts. Its antigen is still unknown. CD8+CD4-CCR7+CD45RA+ cells were sorted as naive CD8 T cells. The authors built bulk TCR libraries by previously described methods with listed TCR primers. TCRdb reanalysed the PCR reads using MiXCR and keeps one entry per CDR3 protein. The table lists just over 95,000 distinct CDR3 sequences, approximately 24% of them singletons. The J gene is TRBJ1-1, the V gene TRBV7-8; 7 nucleotides align to TRBD1. The TCR originated in a human donor in good health. Some libraries in this study had Jurkat cell RNA spiked in. Sequencing was carried out using naive CD8+ T cells from blood, with Jurkat cell RNA spiked in. As for subset: FACS-sorted CD8+CD4-CCR7+CD45RA+ naive T cells. CDR3 sequence: CASSALRQGVTEAFF. CDR3 sequence (DNA): TGTGCCAGCAGCGCTCTCCGACAGGGAGTCACTGAAGCTTTCTTT.